The 8 T cell receptor beta chains listed next were all sequenced from one sample in a study of beta chain features in type 1 diabetes. The authors reverse transcribed all of the isolated RNA, so sequencing captured expressed TCRB transcripts. Sequenced by immunoSEQ multiplex PCR; TCRdb stores in-frame clones only, minus some. Of more than 250,000 clones listed, around an eighth were seen once; the top ten hold 0.015% to 0.02%. Their target antigens are unknown. Study-wide results and limits: Type 1 diabetes patients had moderately but significantly shorter TCRB CDR3s in all four CD4+ subsets.

Sequencing input: naive CD4+ T cells from blood. These receptors were collected from a man under 40 with type 1 diabetes.

Remarks on this clone: One end of the junction does not line up with germline, which may come from a read error. V usage is TRBV6-6 and J usage is TRBJ2-7, with D perhaps TRBD2 (6 bases). The germline V gene has CDR1 MNHNY and CDR2 SVGAGI (reference sequence). This CDR3 has 13 residues. The CDR3 protein is CASSNSGRYEQYF. CDR3 coding DNA: TGTGCCAGCAGTAACTCAGGGAGGTACGAGCAGTACTTC.

This clone has a handful of counts. This chain links TRBV5-6 with TRBJ1-5, with D perhaps TRBD1 (6 bases). Germline values: CDR1 SGHDT, CDR2 YYEEEE. Trimming removed 2 bases at V and 6 bases at J, with 12 bases between. The CDR3 consists of 14 residues. The CDR3 loop is CASSFRGAGQPQHF. The CDR3 DNA is TGTGCCAGCAGCTTTCGGGGGGCAGGTCAGCCCCAGCATTTT.

The V gene is TRBV4-1, the J gene TRBJ2-3; the match to TRBD1 covers 10 bases. The CDR3 is 18 residues long. After removal of 1 base from V and 1 base from J, the junction contained 8 bases not matched to a gene. Germline V CDR1 and CDR2: MGHRA, YSYEKL. CDR3 sequence (DNA): TGCGCCAGCAGCCAAGCCCCAACGGGACAGGGGCGCACAGATACGCAGTATTTT. The encoded protein is CASSQAPTGQGRTDTQYF.

The chain recombines TRBV19 with TRBJ2-1; 10 nucleotides agree with TRBD2. With V trimmed by 2 bases and J by 9 bases, 7 bases remained unmatched. CDR1 and CDR2 from the germline V gene are LNHDA and SQIVND (reference sequence). The CDR3 consists of 15 residues. The CDR3 loop reads CASSIKAGGPIEQFF. The CDR3 bases are TGTGCCAGTAGTATAAAAGCGGGAGGGCCCATTGAGCAGTTCTTC.

This clone showed up just a few times. This CDR3 reads CASSQDNLAGSYEQYF. The CDR3 DNA sequence: TGTGCCAGCAGCCAAGATAACCTAGCGGGGTCCTACGAGCAGTACTTC. V usage is TRBV4-2 and J usage is TRBJ2-7, with TRBD2 identical over 9 bases. V lost 0 bases, J lost 1 base, and 4 bases stayed unmatched. The length of the CDR3 is 16 residues. In germline, CDR1 is LGHNA, CDR2 YNFKEQ.

This clone occurred a few times. The chain couples TRBV4-3 to TRBJ2-7; no firm D call. From germline, CDR1 is LGHNA and CDR2 YSLEER. CDR3 length equals 15 residues. V was cut by 2 bases and J by 6 bases, with 17 bases left in between. The CDR3 is CASSQIVSAVAEQYF. DNA for the CDR3: TGCGCCAGCAGCCAAATCGTCAGCGCCGTCGCCGAGCAGTACTTC.

The chain links TRBV28 to TRBJ2-7, with 7 bases fitting TRBD1. Germline CDR1 is MDHEN and CDR2 is SYDVKM. The length of the CDR3 is 15 residues. V was pared by 5 bases and J by 0 bases, with 7 bases of the junction left unmatched. The CDR3 DNA follows: TGTGCCAGCAGTAGCCTCCGGGACAGCTCCTACGAGCAGTACTTC. The encoded protein is CASSSLRDSSYEQYF.

Only a few counts were recorded for this clone. This chain joins TRBV10-3 and TRBJ2-1, with a possible D match to TRBD2 (6 bases). The CDR3 has 12 amino acids. Germline V gene lookup returns CDR1 ENHRY and CDR2 SYGVKD. V was pared by 11 bases and J by 8 bases, with 16 bases between. CDR3 sequence (DNA): TGTGCCGCCTCGGGGACTGCTGATGAGCAGTTCTTC. This sequence encodes CAASGTADEQFF.